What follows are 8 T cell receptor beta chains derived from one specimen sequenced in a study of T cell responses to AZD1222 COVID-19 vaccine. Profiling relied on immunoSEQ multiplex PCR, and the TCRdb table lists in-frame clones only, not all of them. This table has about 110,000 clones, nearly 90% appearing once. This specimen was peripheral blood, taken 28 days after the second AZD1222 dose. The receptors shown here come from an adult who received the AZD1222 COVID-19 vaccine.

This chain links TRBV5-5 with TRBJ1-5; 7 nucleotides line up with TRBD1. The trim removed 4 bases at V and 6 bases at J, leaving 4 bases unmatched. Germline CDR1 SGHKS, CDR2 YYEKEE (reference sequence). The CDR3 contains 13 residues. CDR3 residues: CASSRQGGQPQHF. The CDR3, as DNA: TGTGCCAGCAGCCGACAGGGTGGTCAGCCCCAGCATTTT.

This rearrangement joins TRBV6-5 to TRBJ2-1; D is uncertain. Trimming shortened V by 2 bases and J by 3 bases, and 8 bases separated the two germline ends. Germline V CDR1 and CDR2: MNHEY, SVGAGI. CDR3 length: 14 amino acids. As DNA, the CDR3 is TGTGCCAGCAGTTACCAATTAGGCTACAATGAGCAGTTCTTC. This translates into CASSYQLGYNEQFF.

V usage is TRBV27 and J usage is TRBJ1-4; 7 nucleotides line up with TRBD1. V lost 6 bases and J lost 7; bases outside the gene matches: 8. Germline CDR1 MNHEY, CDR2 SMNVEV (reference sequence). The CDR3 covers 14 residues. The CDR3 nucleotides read TGTGCCAGCAGCCATGGGCAGGGGGGTGAAAAACTGTTTTTT. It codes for CASSHGQGGEKLFF.

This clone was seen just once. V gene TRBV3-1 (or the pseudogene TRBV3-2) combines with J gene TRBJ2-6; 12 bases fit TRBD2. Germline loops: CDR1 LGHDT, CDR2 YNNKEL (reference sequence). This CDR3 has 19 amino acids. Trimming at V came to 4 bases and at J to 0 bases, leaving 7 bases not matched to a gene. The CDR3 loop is CASSLRTSGAYSGANVLTF. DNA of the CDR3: TGTGCCAGCAGCCTTAGGACTAGCGGGGCCTACTCTGGGGCCAACGTCCTGACTTTC.

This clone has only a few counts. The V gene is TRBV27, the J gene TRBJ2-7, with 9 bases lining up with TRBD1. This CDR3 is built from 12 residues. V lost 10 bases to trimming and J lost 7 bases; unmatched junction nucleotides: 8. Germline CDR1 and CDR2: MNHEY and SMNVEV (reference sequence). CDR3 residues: CATETGGGEQYF. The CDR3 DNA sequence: TGTGCCACCGAAACAGGGGGCGGGGAGCAGTACTTC.

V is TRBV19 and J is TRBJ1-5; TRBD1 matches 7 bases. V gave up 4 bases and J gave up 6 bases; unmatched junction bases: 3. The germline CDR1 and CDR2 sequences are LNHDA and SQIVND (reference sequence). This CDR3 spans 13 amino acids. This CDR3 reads CASSRGTAQPQHF. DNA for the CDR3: TGTGCCAGTAGTAGGGGGACAGCTCAGCCCCAGCATTTT.

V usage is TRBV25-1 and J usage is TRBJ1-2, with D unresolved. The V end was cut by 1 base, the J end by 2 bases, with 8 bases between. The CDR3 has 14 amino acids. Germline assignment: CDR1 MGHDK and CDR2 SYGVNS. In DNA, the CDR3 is TGTGCCAGCAGTGAATTCTCGAGAAACTATGGCTACACCTTC. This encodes CASSEFSRNYGYTF.

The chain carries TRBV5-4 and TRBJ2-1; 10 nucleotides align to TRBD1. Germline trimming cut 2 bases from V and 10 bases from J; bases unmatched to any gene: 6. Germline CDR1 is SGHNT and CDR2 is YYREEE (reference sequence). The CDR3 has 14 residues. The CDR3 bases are TGTGCCAGCAGCTTCCGGGACAGGGGACGAGAGCAGTTCTTC. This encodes CASSFRDRGREQFF.